This TCR beta chain was found in a study of T and B cells in COVID-19 patients (dated by TCRdb to 2020 to 2022). Background on the whole study: Using TRB and IGH repertoire sequencing of peripheral blood, the study characterized adaptive immunity in COVID-19 patients who had active infection or had recovered. A recovered cohort was made up of 15 to 19 patients contributing approximately 21 samples, mostly after mild to moderate COVID-19 managed as outpatients. The recovered cohort had a median age of roughly 35 years, compared with around 70 years in the active-infection cohort. In the active-infection cohort, 12 of 20 patients were critically ill and required mechanical ventilation or ECMO. Comorbidities linked to unfavorable COVID-19 outcome were present in nine tenths of the roughly 20 patients in the active-infection cohort. Over 7 million TCR sequences were analysed from a TCR and BCR sequence repository that comprised approximately 37 patients and some 70 time points. Because samples were available both during active disease and after recovery, a couple of patients were counted in both the recovered and the active cohorts. For the repertoire analyses, the comparison was an age-matched reference group of roughly 40 healthy donors who were negative for COVID-19 antibodies. As many as 9 follow-up blood samples were taken per patient, and some of the samples covered different disease stages within the same individual. General findings and caveats noted by the study authors: Specific T cell subsets (CD4+/Treg/CD8+) and sorted SARS-CoV-2-responsive or tetramer+ T cells had not yet been sequenced, and these experiments were ongoing. A total of roughly 2,500 exclusive TCR clusters, including 30 to 40 low-pGen clusters, were found in the recovered cohort. The cohort was considered too small for HLA contributions to COVID-19 susceptibility or severity to be assessed. The reported TCR clusters were said to need prospective validation before any clinical use. In patients with COVID-19, the usage of TRBV/TRBJ genes was reported to be strongly skewed. Few blood samples were available from mildly ill patients while symptoms were present, and early samples from severe cases were likewise scarce. During active COVID-19 the TRB repertoires were highly clonal, but at recovery diversity and richness rose above the levels seen in healthy donors.

This clonotype qualifies as medium-sized (0.01 to 0.1%). No antigen is known for it. No base quality information exists; no much larger clone differs at one position. Instrument on record: Illumina MiSeq. TRB rearrangements were amplified by multiplex PCR with BIOMED2 TRB-A/B primer pools. Two consecutive PCRs added Illumina-compatible adapters and 7-nucleotide sample barcodes to the amplicons. Phusion HS II polymerase was used for all library PCRs. Amplicons were purified from gel with the NucleoSpin Gel and PCR Clean-up kit, quantified on Qubit, and pooled at about 4 nM. The quality of the amplicon pool was checked on an Agilent 2100 Bioanalyzer prior to Illumina next-generation sequencing. As for how the authors treated the data: MiXCR 3.0.8 with the default MiXCR reference library was used to annotate TRB rearrangements. Non-productive reads and sequences with fewer than 2 reads were removed, and every unique CDR3 nucleotide sequence was treated as one clone. R 3.5.1 was used to calculate clonality, diversity, richness and V-J gene usage. TCR clustering by CDR3 similarity used GLIPH2, with generation probabilities calculated by OLGA. GLIPH2 clusters were kept only if they contained at least four unique TCR clonotypes found in at least three individuals. TCRdb ran its own pipeline on the public reads, namely fastp trimming at Q25 and MiXCR clone calling, and kept in-frame beta chains. Rows are unified per CDR3 protein, each entry keeping the most common DNA and genes. TCRdb, not the original authors, processed these V and J calls. The sample table contains fewer than 25,000 distinct CDR3 sequences; only one count was recorded for around 30% of them. The ten largest clones take up roughly 2.8% of the sample.

TRB repertoires were amplified using about 220-550 ng of genomic DNA isolated from blood. The germline V and J ends show losses of 5 bases and 9 bases respectively, and no gene match explains 5 bases of the junction. In the germline V gene (reference sequence), CDR1 corresponds to LNHNV and CDR2 to YYDKDF. The CDR3 contains 12 residues, cysteine and phenylalanine counted. The kept DNA is CDR3 alone, 36 bases in frame from the first base. Sequencing input: blood. The chain was built from TRBV15 and TRBJ2-3; 7 bases in the middle match TRBD2. The receptor was derived from a human donor who had recovered from COVID-19. The sequenced DNA: TGTGCCACCAGCGCGGGGGAGTCAACGCAGTATTTT. Protein translation: CATSAGESTQYF.